What follows are 27 T cell receptor beta chains derived from one specimen sequenced in a study of blood T cell repertoires in COVID-19. Assay used: immunoSEQ multiplex PCR; TCRdb lists only in-frame clones, some missing. The sample yields over 200,000 clones, 75% to 85% seen once. The sequenced material came from peripheral blood. These receptor sequences come from a young woman with COVID-19, enrolled during active disease.

The chain uses TRBV14 and TRBJ1-6; D not certain. Germline V gives CDR1 SGHDN, CDR2 FVKESK. The CDR3 runs 16 residues. Trimming removed 1 base from V and 6 bases from J, with 13 bases in between. The CDR3 bases are TGTGCCAGCAGCCAAGGTCCCCAGGCTCGTAATTCACCCCTCCACTTT. Its protein product is CASSQGPQARNSPLHF.

The chain links TRBV5-1 to TRBJ2-3; D perhaps matches TRBD2 (5 bases). The CDR3 has 16 amino acids. V was trimmed by 5 bases and J by 0 bases, leaving 16 bases between them. The germline gives CDR1 SGHRS, CDR2 YFSETQ. The CDR3 nucleotides are TGCGCCAGCAGTTGGGTAGGGCGGACTAGCACAGATACGCAGTATTTT. Its protein product is CASSWVGRTSTDTQYF.

The chain recombines TRBV29-1 with TRBJ2-7; 11 bases match TRBD2. This CDR3 comprises 14 residues. Germline V gives CDR1 SQVTM, CDR2 ANQGSEA. The V gene end was trimmed by 4 bases and the J gene end by 3 bases; junction bases not matched to a gene: 5. The CDR3 here is CSVVWLAGGYEQYF. The CDR3 nucleotides read TGCAGCGTTGTTTGGCTAGCGGGAGGCTACGAGCAGTACTTC.

The chain uses TRBV6-1 and TRBJ1-6; no reliable D call. Trimming removed 3 bases at V and 8 bases at J, with 11 bases between. Germline CDR1 MNHNS, CDR2 SASEGT. The CDR3 is 14 amino acids. CDR3 region: CASSDGNGDSPLHF. The CDR3 DNA reads as TGTGCCAGCAGTGATGGTAACGGGGATTCACCCCTCCACTTT.

This chain joins TRBV6-5 and TRBJ1-6, with unresolved D. The germline V gene encodes CDR1 MNHEY and CDR2 SVGAGI. This CDR3 is 12 amino acids long. V was cut by 10 bases and J by 9 bases, with 13 bases left in between. CDR3 DNA sequence: TGTGCCACCTCAAAACGGAGTTCACCCCTCCACTTT. Amino acid sequence: CATSKRSSPLHF.

The CDR3 sequence: CSVEGPSNYGYTF. DNA of the CDR3: TGCAGCGTTGAAGGGCCTTCTAACTATGGCTACACCTTC. The V and J genes are TRBV29-1 and TRBJ1-2; D call uncertain. V was shortened by 1 base and J by 0 bases, with 6 bases between the two germline ends. The CDR3 contains 13 residues. Germline V gene sequence: CDR1 SQVTM, CDR2 ANQGSEA.

The J gene is TRBJ1-1, the V gene TRBV27, with 7 bases matching TRBD1. V lost 1 base, J lost 8 bases, and 4 bases stayed unmatched. The CDR3 is 13 amino acids. From germline, CDR1 is MNHEY and CDR2 SMNVEV (reference sequence). DNA for the CDR3: TGTGCCAGCAGTTTATTTAGGACAGGAGAAGCTTTCTTT. Its protein product is CASSLFRTGEAFF.

The gene calls are TRBV5-1 and TRBJ2-3; 8 nucleotides agree with TRBD2. Germline V gene sequence: CDR1 SGHRS, CDR2 YFSETQ. Germline trimming cut 3 bases from V and 4 bases from J; bases unmatched to any gene: 7. This CDR3 comprises 15 residues. This CDR3 is CASSSQAGVSDTQYF. For the CDR3, the DNA is TGCGCCAGCAGCTCACAAGCGGGAGTTTCAGATACGCAGTATTTT.

The chain combines TRBV15 with TRBJ1-6; D is possibly TRBD1 (5 bases). Germline lookup yields CDR1 LNHNV and CDR2 YYDKDF (reference sequence). This CDR3 region has 15 residues. V gave up 0 bases and J gave up 5 bases, with 8 bases separating them. CDR3 coding DNA: TGTGCCACCAGCAGAGACAGGGCCGATAATTCACCCCTCCACTTT. It codes for CATSRDRADNSPLHF. The whole variable domain, remainder taken from reference TRBV15 and TRBJ1-6, is DAMVIQNPRYQVTQFGKPVTLSCSQTLNHNVMYWYQQKSSQAPKLLFHYYDKDFNNEADTPDNFQSRRPNTSFCFLDIRSPGLGDTAMYLCATSRDRADNSPLHFGNGTRLTVT.

The chain employs TRBV7-9 and TRBJ2-1, with 12 nucleotides matching TRBD2. The germline V gene encodes CDR1 SEHNR and CDR2 FQNEAQ (reference sequence). The V gene end was trimmed by 5 bases and the J gene end by 7 bases; junction bases not matched to a gene: 9. The CDR3 is made up of 16 amino acids. CDR3: CASSQASGRAVNEQFF. CDR3 DNA: TGTGCCAGCAGCCAGGCTAGCGGGAGGGCCGTAAATGAGCAGTTCTTC.

The V gene is TRBV10-3, the J gene TRBJ1-2, with 7 bases that match TRBD1. The CDR3 spans 18 residues. The junction had 19 bases not matched to a gene; V was cut back by 3 bases and J by 6 bases. Germline V gene data show CDR1 as ENHRY and CDR2 as SYGVKD. The CDR3 nucleotides are TGTGCCATCAGTGAACCGGAATCTATGACAGGGCGGATCGATGGCTACACCTTC. Amino acid sequence: CAISEPESMTGRIDGYTF.

The V call is TRBV27, the J call TRBJ1-2; 9 bases line up with TRBD1. Germline trimming cut 5 bases from V and 8 bases from J; bases unmatched to any gene: 15. This CDR3 spans 16 amino acids. CDR1 MNHEY and CDR2 SMNVEV come from the germline V gene (reference sequence). CDR3 in amino acids: CASSTIKDRGSRGYTF. The DNA for the CDR3 is TGTGCCAGCAGTACCATTAAGGACAGGGGATCGAGAGGCTACACCTTC.

The chain links TRBV27 to TRBJ2-7; D is possibly TRBD1 (5 bases). CDR3 length: 16 amino acids. V was clipped by 1 base and J by 0 bases, with 13 bases between them. Per the germline V gene, CDR1 is MNHEY and CDR2 is SMNVEV (reference sequence). CDR3 coding DNA: TGTGCCAGCAGTTTATGGGTAGGGGTCAGCTCCTACGAGCAGTACTTC. This gives the protein CASSLWVGVSSYEQYF.

The chain uses TRBV12-3 or TRBV12-4 and TRBJ2-2; no reliable D call. The V end was cut by 6 bases, the J end by 6 bases, with 11 bases between. The CDR3 has 13 residues. The CDR3 coding sequence is TGTGCCAGCAGCGACTTTGGCCCCGGGGAGCTGTTTTTT. This translates into CASSDFGPGELFF.

The chain's CDR3 is CASSLSGGTETQYF. The CDR3 DNA is TGTGCCAGCAGCCTCTCGGGGGGCACGGAGACCCAGTACTTC. The gene calls are TRBV3-1 (or the pseudogene TRBV3-2) and TRBJ2-5; tentatively, D is TRBD2 (7 bases). The germline gives CDR1 LGHDT, CDR2 YNNKEL (reference sequence). This CDR3 spans 14 amino acids. V dropped 4 bases and J dropped 5 bases, with 14 bases sitting between them.

This chain uses TRBV6-6 with TRBJ2-2; TRBD2 matches at 7 bases. The CDR3 loop spans 15 amino acids. From germline, CDR1 is MNHNY and CDR2 SVGAGI (reference sequence). Germline trimming cut 4 bases from V and 1 base from J; bases unmatched to any gene: 3. The CDR3 DNA reads as TGTGCCAGCAGTTTGGCGGGGGAGAACACCGGGGAGCTGTTTTTT. Translating it yields CASSLAGENTGELFF.

The chain uses TRBV30 and TRBJ2-7; no definite D call. Germline CDR1 GTSNPN, CDR2 SVGIG (reference sequence). The CDR3 length is 11 residues. V was pared by 2 bases and J by 6 bases, with 8 bases between. Written as DNA, the CDR3 is TGTGCCTGGAGTCGTTCGGGCGAGCAGTACTTC. Its protein product is CAWSRSGEQYF.

This clone was picked up one time. The chain couples TRBV6-1 to TRBJ2-5; 10 nucleotides align to TRBD1. V was pared by 3 bases and J by 5 bases, with 9 bases of the junction left unmatched. Per the germline V gene, CDR1 is MNHNS and CDR2 is SASEGT. The CDR3 totals 16 residues. This chain's CDR3 is CASSDDRGQAGETQYF. The DNA for the CDR3 is TGTGCCAGCAGTGACGACAGGGGGCAAGCGGGGGAGACCCAGTACTTC.

This chain links TRBV5-1 with TRBJ2-3; D is possibly TRBD1 (6 bases). Germline V gene data show CDR1 as SGHRS and CDR2 as YFSETQ. V shed 3 bases and J shed 0 bases, with 11 bases lying between them. The CDR3 extends over 15 amino acids. CDR3 protein: CASSWTVTSTDTQYF. CDR3 DNA: TGCGCCAGCAGCTGGACAGTTACTAGCACAGATACGCAGTATTTT.

The chain combines TRBV6-2 or TRBV6-3 with TRBJ2-3, with D possibly being TRBD2 (6 bases). V was cut by 5 bases and J by 12 bases, with 21 bases left in between. This CDR3 has 14 amino acids. The germline gives CDR1 MNHEY, CDR2 SVGEGT. CDR3 coding DNA: TGTGCCAGCAGTACTCCGGCGGGAAATACACTTCAGTATTTT. Protein: CASSTPAGNTLQYF.

The table lists this clone with many counts. This chain links TRBV7-3 with TRBJ1-2; 9 bases map to TRBD1. The CDR3 runs 13 residues. V was clipped by 6 bases and J by 7 bases; unmatched bases: 6. Per the germline V gene, CDR1 is SGHTA and CDR2 is FQGTGA. The CDR3 sequence is CASSLLQGAGYTF. CDR3 nucleotides: TGTGCCAGCAGTCTCTTACAGGGGGCTGGCTACACCTTC.

This clone was seen just once. The chain combines TRBV24-1 with TRBJ1-6; perhaps TRBD1 as D (5 bases). The germline V gene encodes CDR1 KGHDR and CDR2 SFDVKD. The CDR3 is 21 residues long. Trimming cost V 0 bases and J 3 bases, with 23 bases left between them. The CDR3 DNA is TGTGCCACCAGTGATTTGGGGACTATTTGCGTCTGGCCCGACTATAATTCACCCCTCCACTTT. Protein sequence: CATSDLGTICVWPDYNSPLHF.

This chain connects TRBV30 to TRBJ1-2; a weak D match, TRBD1 (6 bases). The CDR3 consists of 14 residues. Deletions cut 0 bases from V and 7 bases from J, with 15 bases between. Germline CDR1 is GTSNPN and CDR2 is SVGIG (reference sequence). As DNA, the CDR3 is TGTGCCTGGAGTGTAGGGGGGGCAGGAGGTGGCTACACCTTC. The encoded protein is CAWSVGGAGGGYTF.

This clone appeared once. The V gene is TRBV10-1, the J gene TRBJ2-7, with a tentative D call TRBD2 (5 bases). Germline V gives CDR1 WNHNN, CDR2 SYGVQD (reference sequence). V was shortened by 4 bases and J by 5 bases, with 15 bases between the two germline ends. The CDR3 totals 14 residues. CDR3 region: CASSVVAGSHEQYF. DNA for the CDR3: TGCGCCAGCAGTGTGGTCGCGGGTAGCCACGAGCAGTACTTC.

The chain links TRBV25-1 to TRBJ1-3, with TRBD1 as a possible D gene (5 bases). This CDR3 is built from 14 residues. V lost 2 bases to trimming and J lost 9 bases, with 14 bases between them. The germline gives CDR1 MGHDK, CDR2 SYGVNS. Here the CDR3 DNA reads TGTGCCAGCAGTGAAGCAGATTTCGGGGGCACCATATATTTT. The encoded protein is CASSEADFGGTIYF.

This clone is a singleton in its sample. V gene TRBV2 combines with J gene TRBJ2-7, with D possibly matching TRBD1 (6 bases). The germline gives CDR1 SNHLY, CDR2 FYNNEI. V dropped 6 bases and J dropped 0 bases, with 6 bases sitting between them. The CDR3 runs to 12 residues. The CDR3 reads CASRGGSYEQYF. CDR3 coding DNA: TGTGCCAGCAGAGGGGGCTCCTACGAGCAGTACTTC. The whole variable domain, remainder taken from reference TRBV2 and TRBJ2-7, is EPEVTQTPSHQVTQMGQEVILRCVPISNHLYFYWYRQILGQKVEFLVSFYNNEISEKSEIFDDQFSVERPDGSNFTLKIRSTKLEDSAMYFCASRGGSYEQYFGPGTRLTVT.

The J gene is TRBJ2-7, the V gene TRBV5-6; no clear D gene. Germline V gene lookup returns CDR1 SGHDT and CDR2 YYEEEE. Between the trimmed V and J ends, which lost 4 bases and 4 bases, there was a span of 15 bases. CDR3 length equals 14 residues. Here the CDR3 DNA reads TGTGCCAGCAGCCCGGCGTTACTATCATACGAGCAGTACTTC. It codes for CASSPALLSYEQYF.